This entry lists 6 T cell receptor beta chains sequenced from one sample in a study of control samples from healthy donors and cancer patients. Produced via immunoSEQ multiplex PCR; TCRdb's table is partial and in-frame only. The table records around 130,000 clones, about 88% of them present only once. Sequencing input: blood. The receptor set was obtained from a man aged 45 to 65 in good health.

The V and J genes are TRBV2 and TRBJ1-1; D unclear. The CDR3 is 16 residues long. The germline V gene has CDR1 SNHLY and CDR2 FYNNEI. Trimming removed 1 base at V and 8 bases at J, with 20 bases between. This chain's CDR3 is CASSEGFPHGPQEAFF. DNA of the CDR3: TGTGCCAGCAGTGAAGGTTTTCCCCACGGACCCCAAGAAGCTTTCTTT.

The CDR3 is CSVAKSNEKLFF. The CDR3 coding sequence is TGCAGCGTTGCCAAGAGTAATGAAAAACTGTTTTTT. The chain recombines TRBV29-1 with TRBJ1-4; D gene unclear. Trimming pared 4 bases from V and 4 bases from J, leaving 7 bases between. Germline V gene data show CDR1 as SQVTM and CDR2 as ANQGSEA. The CDR3 totals 12 residues.

The gene calls are TRBV7-9 and TRBJ1-6; D is perhaps TRBD1 (6 bases). This CDR3 is built from 15 residues. Germline V gives CDR1 SEHNR, CDR2 FQNEAQ (reference sequence). Trimming shortened V by 5 bases and J by 7 bases, and 15 bases separated the two germline ends. The CDR3 DNA follows: TGTGCCAGCAGCCTGGGGGGGGCCCGGAATTCACCCCTCCACTTT. Amino acid sequence: CASSLGGARNSPLHF.

V is TRBV7-9 and J is TRBJ2-1; 8 nucleotides align to TRBD2. Germline V lookup: CDR1 SEHNR, CDR2 FQNEAQ (reference sequence). The V gene end was trimmed by 5 bases and the J gene end by 0 bases; junction bases not matched to a gene: 3. This CDR3 region has 15 residues. In DNA, the CDR3 is TGTGCCAGCAGCCGGGGGGGCTTCTCCTACAATGAGCAGTTCTTC. Translating it yields CASSRGGFSYNEQFF. The full variable domain, in which reference TRBV7-9 and TRBJ2-1 provide the parts outside the CDR3, is DTGVSQNPRHKITKRGQNVTFRCDPISEHNRLYWYRQTLGQGPEFLTYFQNEAQLEKSRLLSDRFSAERPKGSFSTLEIQRTEQGDSAMYLCASSRGGFSYNEQFFGPGTRLTVL.

This chain links TRBV28 with TRBJ1-2; 10 positions match TRBD1. Germline loops: CDR1 MDHEN, CDR2 SYDVKM. V gave up 5 bases and J gave up 4 bases; unmatched junction bases: 10. This CDR3 is built from 16 residues. The CDR3 sequence is CASSPRTGGGSYGYTF. The DNA for the CDR3 is TGTGCCAGCAGTCCCCGGACAGGGGGTGGTTCCTATGGCTACACCTTC.

The rearrangement joins TRBV7-3 to TRBJ2-1; no definite D call. Germline V gene data show CDR1 as SGHTA and CDR2 as FQGTGA. Trimming took 5 bases from V and 2 from J, leaving 16 bases between them. The CDR3 is made up of 16 amino acids. The CDR3: CASSLSPGFAYNEQFF. The DNA for the CDR3 is TGTGCCAGCAGCCTATCTCCGGGTTTTGCCTACAATGAGCAGTTCTTC.